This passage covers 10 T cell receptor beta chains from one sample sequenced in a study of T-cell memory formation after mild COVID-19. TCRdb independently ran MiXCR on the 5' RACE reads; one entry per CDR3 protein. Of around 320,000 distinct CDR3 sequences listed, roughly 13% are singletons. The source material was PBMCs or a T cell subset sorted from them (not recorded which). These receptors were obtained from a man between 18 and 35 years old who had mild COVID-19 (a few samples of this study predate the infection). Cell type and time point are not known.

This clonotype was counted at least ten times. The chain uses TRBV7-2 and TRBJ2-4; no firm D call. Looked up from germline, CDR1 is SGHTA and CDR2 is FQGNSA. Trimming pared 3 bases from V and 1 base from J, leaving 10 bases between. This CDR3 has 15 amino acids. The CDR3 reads CASSFSPEAKNIQYF. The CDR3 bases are TGTGCCAGCAGCTTCTCGCCGGAGGCCAAAAACATTCAGTACTTC.

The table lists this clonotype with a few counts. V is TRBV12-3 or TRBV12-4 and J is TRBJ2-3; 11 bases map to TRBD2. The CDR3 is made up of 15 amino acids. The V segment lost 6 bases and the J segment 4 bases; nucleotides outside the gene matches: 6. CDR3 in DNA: TGTGCCAGCAGCCCCGGGACTAGCGGCCCAGATACGCAGTATTTT. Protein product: CASSPGTSGPDTQYF.

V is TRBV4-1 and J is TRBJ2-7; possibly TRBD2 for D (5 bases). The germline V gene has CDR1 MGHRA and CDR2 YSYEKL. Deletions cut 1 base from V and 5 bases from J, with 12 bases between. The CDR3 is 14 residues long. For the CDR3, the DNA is TGCGCCAGCAGCCAAGTCGAGGGTTCCAACGAGCAGTACGTC. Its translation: CASSQVEGSNEQYV.

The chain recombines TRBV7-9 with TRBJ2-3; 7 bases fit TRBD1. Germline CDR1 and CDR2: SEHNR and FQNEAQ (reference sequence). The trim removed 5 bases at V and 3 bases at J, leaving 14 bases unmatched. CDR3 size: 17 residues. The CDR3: CASSNLRQGLGTDTQYF. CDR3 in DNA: TGTGCCAGCAGCAACCTACGACAGGGTCTGGGAACAGATACGCAGTATTTT.

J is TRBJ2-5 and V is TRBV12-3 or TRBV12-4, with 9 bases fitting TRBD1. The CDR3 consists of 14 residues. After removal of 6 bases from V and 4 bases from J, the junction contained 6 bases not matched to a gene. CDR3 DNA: TGTGCCAGCAGCCACCCGGGACAGGGAGAGACCCAGTACTTC. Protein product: CASSHPGQGETQYF.

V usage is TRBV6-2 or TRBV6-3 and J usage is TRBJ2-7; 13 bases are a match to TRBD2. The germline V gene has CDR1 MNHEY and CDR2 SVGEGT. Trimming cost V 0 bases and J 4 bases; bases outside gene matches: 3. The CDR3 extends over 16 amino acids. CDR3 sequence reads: CASSYSGLAGVYEQYF. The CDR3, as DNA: TGTGCCAGCAGTTACTCCGGACTAGCGGGGGTGTACGAGCAGTACTTC.

The CDR3 spells CASSPGPGGNQPQHF. In DNA form, the CDR3 reads TGTGCCAGCTCACCCGGACCCGGAGGAAATCAGCCCCAGCATTTT. The chain recombines TRBV18 with TRBJ1-5, with D unresolved. With 3 bases removed from V and 4 bases from J, the gap between germline ends came to 13 bases. The CDR3 extends over 15 amino acids. CDR1 is KGHSH and CDR2 is LQKENI in the germline V gene.

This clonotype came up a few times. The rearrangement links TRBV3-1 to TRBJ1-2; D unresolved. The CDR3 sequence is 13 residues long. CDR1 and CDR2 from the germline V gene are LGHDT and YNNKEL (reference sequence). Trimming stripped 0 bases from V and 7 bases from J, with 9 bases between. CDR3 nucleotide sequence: TGTGCCAGCAGCCAAGAGTTGGGAACTGGCTACACCTTC. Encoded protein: CASSQELGTGYTF.

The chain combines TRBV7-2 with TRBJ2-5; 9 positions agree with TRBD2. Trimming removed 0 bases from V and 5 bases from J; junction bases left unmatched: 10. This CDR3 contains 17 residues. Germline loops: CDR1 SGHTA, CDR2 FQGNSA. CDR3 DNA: TGTGCCAGCAGCTTAGCAGGGCGGGGGGGCCCCCTTGAGACCCAGTACTTC. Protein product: CASSLAGRGGPLETQYF.

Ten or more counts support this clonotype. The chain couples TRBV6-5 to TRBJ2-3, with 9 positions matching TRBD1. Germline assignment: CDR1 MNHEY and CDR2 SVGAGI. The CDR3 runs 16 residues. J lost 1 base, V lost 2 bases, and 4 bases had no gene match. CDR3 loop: CASSYRTGAGTDTQYF. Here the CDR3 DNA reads TGTGCCAGCAGTTACAGGACAGGGGCTGGCACAGATACGCAGTATTTT.